The rows below give T cell receptor beta chains drawn from one sample of a study of blood T cells in healthy people across ages. MiXCR, applied by TCRdb to the 5' RACE reads, yields one record per CDR3 protein. The table records approximately 780,000 distinct CDR3 sequences, around a quarter of them present only once. The data were also submitted as part of a second study, on T cells of mothers and their children.

Source material: blood. These receptors were collected from a boy between 10 and 17 years old in good health. Each CDR3 is given with its conserved first and last residue. The D gene is left open where the match is weak. The listing skips clone size in some rows; elsewhere it reads once, few, many or a size class.

d_gene,v_gene,abundance,j_gene,CDR3aa,CDR3nt
-,TRBV15,-,TRBJ2-2,CATSRDLPPICTGELFF,TGTGCCACCAGCAGAGATCTACCCCCCATTTGCACCGGGGAGCTGTTTTTT
TRBD2,TRBV7-2,few,TRBJ2-5,CASSAGLAGGLLQETQYF,TGTGCCAGCAGCGCAGGACTAGCGGGGGGGCTACTACAAGAGACCCAGTACTTC
-,TRBV24-1,-,TRBJ1-2,CATSDLQWTGYTF,TGTGCCACCAGTGATTTGCAGTGGACCGGGTACACCTTC
TRBD1,TRBV12-3/TRBV12-4,-,TRBJ2-5,CASSFDRVRDETQYF,TGTGCCAGCAGTTTTGACAGGGTTCGGGACGAGACCCAGTACTTC
-,TRBV19,-,TRBJ1-1,CASSIAVLGTEAFF,TGTGCCAGTAGTATCGCGGTATTGGGGACTGAAGCTTTCTTT
TRBD1,TRBV9,-,TRBJ2-3,CASNRGDGRTDTQYF,TGTGCCAGCAACAGGGGGGACGGCCGGACAGATACGCAGTATTTT
TRBD2,TRBV25-1,many,TRBJ2-2,CASSESDGGASGELFF,TGTGCCAGCAGTGAATCTGACGGGGGGGCCTCCGGGGAGCTGTTTTTT
-,TRBV2,-,TRBJ2-7,CASSVRQGGEQYF,TGTGCCAGCAGTGTGCGGCAGGGAGGCGAGCAGTACTTC
-,TRBV7-9,many,TRBJ1-4,CASRSAVGSKLFF,TGTGCCAGCAGGTCAGCTGTCGGGTCCAAACTGTTTTTT
-,TRBV11-2,many,TRBJ2-7,CASSLGSGTGYEQYF,TGTGCCAGCAGCTTAGGATCAGGAACGGGATACGAGCAGTACTTC
-,TRBV29-1,-,TRBJ2-3,CSPILKDPTHPDTQYF,TGCAGCCCCATTTTAAAGGATCCGACCCACCCAGATACGCAGTATTTT
-,TRBV9,-,TRBJ1-2,CASSVRDEGYTF,TGTGCCAGCAGCGTTCGAGATGAAGGCTACACCTTC
-,TRBV29-1,few,TRBJ1-1,CSVALPRGSIFPNTEAFF,TGCAGCGTTGCCTTACCCCGCGGCAGCATATTTCCGAACACTGAAGCTTTCTTT
TRBD1,TRBV7-8,-,TRBJ2-7,CASSLRPGQIRYEQYF,TGTGCCAGCAGCTTAAGGCCGGGACAGATTCGCTACGAGCAGTACTTC
TRBD1,TRBV5-5,few,TRBJ1-4,CASSLTGTGEVYEKLFF,TGTGCCAGCAGCTTGACCGGGACAGGGGAGGTCTACGAAAAACTGTTTTTT
-,TRBV7-9,-,TRBJ1-1,CASVQGGVENTEAFF,TGTGCCAGCGTTCAGGGTGGTGTGGAAAACACTGAAGCTTTCTTT
-,TRBV18,-,TRBJ2-7,CASSPGRTLSSYEQYF,TGTGCCAGCTCACCGGGGCGGACGCTCAGCTCCTACGAGCAGTACTTC
-,TRBV6-1,-,TRBJ1-2,CASSKDINYGYTF,TGTGCCAGCAGTAAGGACATTAACTATGGCTACACCTTC
-,TRBV7-9,few,TRBJ2-2,CASSIRQGAGGELFF,TGTGCCAGCAGCATACGCCAGGGCGCAGGCGGGGAGCTGTTTTTT
-,TRBV25-1,-,TRBJ1-4,CASTAGSAEKLFF,TGTGCCAGCACTGCAGGGTCAGCTGAAAAACTGTTTTTT
-,TRBV9,few,TRBJ1-1,CASSVAQAGTEAFF,TGTGCCAGCAGCGTAGCACAGGCGGGAACTGAAGCTTTCTTT
TRBD1,TRBV28,-,TRBJ2-4,CASSVRDRATNKNIQYF,TGTGCCAGCAGTGTACGGGACAGGGCTACGAACAAAAACATTCAGTACTTC
-,TRBV29-1,few,TRBJ2-5,CSVVADQETQYF,TGCAGCGTTGTGGCAGATCAAGAGACCCAGTACTTC
TRBD1,TRBV15,-,TRBJ2-4,CATSRDRTGVKNIQHF,TGTGCCACCAGCAGAGACAGGACAGGGGTCAAAAACATTCAGCACTTC
-,TRBV9,few,TRBJ2-1,CASSVEGGYNEQFF,TGTGCCAGCAGCGTAGAGGGCGGGTACAATGAGCAGTTCTTC
TRBD2,TRBV7-2,-,TRBJ2-1,CASGLAGGVYNEQFF,TGTGCCAGCGGCTTAGCCGGGGGGGTCTACAATGAGCAGTTCTTC
-,TRBV7-3,-,TRBJ1-6,CASSLIDSVNSPLHF,TGTGCCAGCAGCTTAATCGACAGCGTCAATTCACCCCTCCACTTT
-,TRBV20-1,-,TRBJ2-5,CSASRDLGTQYF,TGCAGTGCTAGCCGGGACCTAGGGACCCAGTACTTC
TRBD1,TRBV7-2,-,TRBJ2-7,CASSLGTGRKDYEQHF,TGTGCCAGCAGCCTCGGGACAGGGCGAAAGGACTACGAGCAGCACTTC
TRBD1,TRBV18,many,TRBJ2-1,CASSPGTGYNEQFF,TGTGCCAGCTCACCCGGGACAGGGTACAATGAGCAGTTCTTC
TRBD1,TRBV6-6,-,TRBJ1-1,CASSFSDREEAFF,TGTGCCAGCAGTTTCTCGGACAGGGAGGAAGCTTTCTTT
-,TRBV15,-,TRBJ1-4,CAPEEGHLNEKLFF,TGTGCCCCGGAAGAGGGCCACCTTAATGAAAAACTGTTTTTT